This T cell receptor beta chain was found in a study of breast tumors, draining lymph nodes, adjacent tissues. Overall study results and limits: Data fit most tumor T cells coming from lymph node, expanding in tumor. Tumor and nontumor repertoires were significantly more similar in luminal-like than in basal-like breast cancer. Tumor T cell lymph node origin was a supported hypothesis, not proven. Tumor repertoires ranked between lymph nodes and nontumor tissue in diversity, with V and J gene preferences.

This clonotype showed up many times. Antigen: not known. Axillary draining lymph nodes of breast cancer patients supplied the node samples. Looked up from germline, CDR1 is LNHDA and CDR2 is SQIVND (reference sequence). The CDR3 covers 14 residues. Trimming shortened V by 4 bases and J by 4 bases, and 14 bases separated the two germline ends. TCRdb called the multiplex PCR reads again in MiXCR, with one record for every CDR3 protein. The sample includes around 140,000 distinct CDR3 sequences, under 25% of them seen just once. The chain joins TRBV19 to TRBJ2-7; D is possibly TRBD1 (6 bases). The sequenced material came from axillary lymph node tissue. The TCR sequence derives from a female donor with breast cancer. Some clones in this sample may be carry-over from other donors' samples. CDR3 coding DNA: TGTGCCAGTAGTAAGACAGGATTAGCGTACGAGCAGTACTTC. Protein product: CASSKTGLAYEQYF.